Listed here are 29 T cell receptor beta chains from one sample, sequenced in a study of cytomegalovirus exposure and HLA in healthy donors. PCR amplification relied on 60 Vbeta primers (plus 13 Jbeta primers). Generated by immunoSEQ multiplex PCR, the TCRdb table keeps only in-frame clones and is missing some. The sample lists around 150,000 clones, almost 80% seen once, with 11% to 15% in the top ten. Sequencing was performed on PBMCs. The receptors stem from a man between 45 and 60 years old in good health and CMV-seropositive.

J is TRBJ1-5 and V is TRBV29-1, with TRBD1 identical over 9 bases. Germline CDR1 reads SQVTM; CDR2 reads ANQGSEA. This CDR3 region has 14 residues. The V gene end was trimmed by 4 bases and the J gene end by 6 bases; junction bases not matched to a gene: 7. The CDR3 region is CSVGGQGPGQPQHF. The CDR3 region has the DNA TGCAGCGTTGGGGGACAGGGTCCTGGTCAGCCCCAGCATTTT.

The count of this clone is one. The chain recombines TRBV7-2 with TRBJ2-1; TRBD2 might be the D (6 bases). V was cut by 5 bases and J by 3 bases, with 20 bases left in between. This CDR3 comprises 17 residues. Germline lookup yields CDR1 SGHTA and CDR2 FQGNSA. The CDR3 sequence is CASSDPSGRLDYNEQFF. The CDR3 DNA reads TGTGCCAGCAGCGACCCGTCTGGGAGGCTCGACTACAATGAGCAGTTCTTC.

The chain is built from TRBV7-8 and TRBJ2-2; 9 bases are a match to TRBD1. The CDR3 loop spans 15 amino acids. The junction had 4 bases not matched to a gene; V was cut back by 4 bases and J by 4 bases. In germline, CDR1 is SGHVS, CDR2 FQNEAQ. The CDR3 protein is CASSSGTGSTGELFF. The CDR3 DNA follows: TGTGCCAGCAGCTCGGGGACAGGGAGCACCGGGGAGCTGTTTTTT.

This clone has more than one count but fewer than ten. The DNA of the CDR3 is TGTGCCAGCAGCCAAATGGGACTAGCGGGGGAGCAGTTCTTC. Translating gives CASSQMGLAGEQFF. The chain carries TRBV14 and TRBJ2-1; 13 nucleotides agree with TRBD2. The J segment lost 10 bases and the V segment lost 2 bases, leaving 2 bases of the junction unmatched. Per germline, CDR1 SGHDN and CDR2 FVKESK. The CDR3 totals 14 residues.

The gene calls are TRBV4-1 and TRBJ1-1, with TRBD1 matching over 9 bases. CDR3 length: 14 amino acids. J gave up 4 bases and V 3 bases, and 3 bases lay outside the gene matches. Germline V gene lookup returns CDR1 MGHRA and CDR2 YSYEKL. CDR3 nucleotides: TGCGCCAGCAGCCATGACAGGGGGAGCACTGAAGCTTTCTTT. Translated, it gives CASSHDRGSTEAFF.

The CDR3 loop is CASSIDTPNTGELFF. Here the CDR3 DNA reads TGTGCCAGTAGTATTGACACCCCGAACACCGGGGAGCTGTTTTTT. The chain couples TRBV19 to TRBJ2-2; D unclear. From germline, CDR1 is LNHDA and CDR2 SQIVND (reference sequence). This CDR3 has 15 amino acids. Trimming shortened V by 3 bases and J by 0 bases, and 8 bases separated the two germline ends.

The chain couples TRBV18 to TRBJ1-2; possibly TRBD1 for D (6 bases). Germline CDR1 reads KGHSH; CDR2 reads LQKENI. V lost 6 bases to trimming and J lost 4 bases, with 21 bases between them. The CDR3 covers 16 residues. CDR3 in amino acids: CASSPYLEQGSYGYTF. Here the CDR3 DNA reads TGTGCCAGCTCTCCATACTTAGAACAGGGAAGCTATGGCTACACCTTC. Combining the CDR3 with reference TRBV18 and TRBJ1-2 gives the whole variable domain NAGVMQNPRHLVRRRGQEARLRCSPMKGHSHVYWYRQLPEEGLKFMVYLQKENIIDESGMPKERFSAEFPKEGPSILRIQQVVRGDSAAYFCASSPYLEQGSYGYTFGSGTRLTVV.

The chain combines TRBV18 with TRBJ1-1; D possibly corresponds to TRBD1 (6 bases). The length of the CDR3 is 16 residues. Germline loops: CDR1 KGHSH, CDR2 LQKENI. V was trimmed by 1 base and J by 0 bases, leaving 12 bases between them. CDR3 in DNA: TGTGCCAGCTCACCACTACCGGGACAACTGAACACTGAAGCTTTCTTT. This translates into CASSPLPGQLNTEAFF.

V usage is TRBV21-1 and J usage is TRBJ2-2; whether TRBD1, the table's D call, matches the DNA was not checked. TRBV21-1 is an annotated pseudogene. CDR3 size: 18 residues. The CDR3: CASSKEVGARGNTGELFF. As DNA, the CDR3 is TGTGCCAGCAGCAAAGAGGTAGGAGCCAGGGGAAACACCGGGGAGCTGTTTTTT.

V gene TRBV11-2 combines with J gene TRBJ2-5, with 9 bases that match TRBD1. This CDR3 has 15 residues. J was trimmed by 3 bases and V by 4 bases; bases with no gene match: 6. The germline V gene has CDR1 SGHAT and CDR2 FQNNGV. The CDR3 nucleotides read TGTGCCAGCAGCTCGGACAGGGGAATAGAAGAGACCCAGTACTTC. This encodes CASSSDRGIEETQYF.

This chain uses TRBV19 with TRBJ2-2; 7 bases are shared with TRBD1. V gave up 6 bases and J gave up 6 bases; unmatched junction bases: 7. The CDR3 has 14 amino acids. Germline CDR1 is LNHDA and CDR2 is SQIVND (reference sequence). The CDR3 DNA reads TGTGCCAGTAGCAGGGACAGTGTGGCCGGGGAGCTGTTTTTT. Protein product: CASSRDSVAGELFF.

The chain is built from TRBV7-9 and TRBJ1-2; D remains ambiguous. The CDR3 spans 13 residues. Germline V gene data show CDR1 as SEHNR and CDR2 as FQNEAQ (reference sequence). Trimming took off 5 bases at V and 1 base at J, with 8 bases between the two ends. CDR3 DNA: TGTGCCAGCAGCCAGTATGATAACTATGGCTACACCTTC. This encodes CASSQYDNYGYTF.

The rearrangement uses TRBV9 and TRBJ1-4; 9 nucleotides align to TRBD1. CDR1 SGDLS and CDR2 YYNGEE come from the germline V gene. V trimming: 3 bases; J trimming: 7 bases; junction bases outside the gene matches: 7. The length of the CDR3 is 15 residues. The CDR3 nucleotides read TGTGCCAGCAGCGCATCACAGGGGGCGGGTGAAAAACTGTTTTTT. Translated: CASSASQGAGEKLFF.

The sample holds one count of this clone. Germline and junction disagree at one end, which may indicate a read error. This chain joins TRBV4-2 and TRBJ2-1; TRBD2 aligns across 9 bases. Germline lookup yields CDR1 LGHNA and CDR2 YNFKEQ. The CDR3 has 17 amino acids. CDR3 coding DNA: TGTGCCAGCAGCCAAGGGTATAGCGGGGGAGCGGAGAATGAGCGGTTCTTC. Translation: CASSQGYSGGAENERFF.

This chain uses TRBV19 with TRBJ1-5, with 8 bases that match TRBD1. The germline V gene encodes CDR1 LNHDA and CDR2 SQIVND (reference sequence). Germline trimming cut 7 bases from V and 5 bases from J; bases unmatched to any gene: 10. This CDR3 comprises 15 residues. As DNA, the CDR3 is TGTGCCAGTACCCTCGGACAGGGCAGGTATCAGCCCCAGCATTTT. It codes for CASTLGQGRYQPQHF.

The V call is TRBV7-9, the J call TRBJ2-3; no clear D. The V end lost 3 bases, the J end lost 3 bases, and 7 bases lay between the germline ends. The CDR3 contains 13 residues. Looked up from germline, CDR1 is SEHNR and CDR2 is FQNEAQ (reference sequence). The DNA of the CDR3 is TGTGCCAGCAGCTTCGGGTATACAGATACGCAGTATTTT. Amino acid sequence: CASSFGYTDTQYF.

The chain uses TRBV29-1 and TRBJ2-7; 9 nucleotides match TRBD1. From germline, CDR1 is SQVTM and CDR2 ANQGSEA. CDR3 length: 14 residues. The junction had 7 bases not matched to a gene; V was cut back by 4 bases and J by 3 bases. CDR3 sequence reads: CSVAFWTGDYEQYF. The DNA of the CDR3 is TGCAGCGTTGCTTTCTGGACAGGGGACTACGAGCAGTACTTC.

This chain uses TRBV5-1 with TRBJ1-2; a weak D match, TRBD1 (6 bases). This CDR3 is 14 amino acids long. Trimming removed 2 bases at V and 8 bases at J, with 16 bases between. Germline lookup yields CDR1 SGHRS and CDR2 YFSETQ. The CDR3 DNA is TGCGCCAGCAGCTTCCCTAGGGGGGGCGAAGGCTACACCTTC. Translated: CASSFPRGGEGYTF.

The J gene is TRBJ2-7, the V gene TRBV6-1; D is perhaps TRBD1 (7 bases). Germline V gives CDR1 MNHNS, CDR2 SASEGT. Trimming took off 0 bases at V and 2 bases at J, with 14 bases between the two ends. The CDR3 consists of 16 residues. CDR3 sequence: CASSEAWAGGPYEQYF. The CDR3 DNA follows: TGTGCCAGCAGTGAAGCTTGGGCAGGGGGGCCCTACGAGCAGTACTTC.

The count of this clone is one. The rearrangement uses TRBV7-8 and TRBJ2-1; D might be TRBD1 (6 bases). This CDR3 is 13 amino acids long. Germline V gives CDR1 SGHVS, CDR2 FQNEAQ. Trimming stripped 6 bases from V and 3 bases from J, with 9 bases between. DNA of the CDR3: TGTGCCAGCAGACGGGACATCTACAATGAGCAGTTCTTC. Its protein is CASRRDIYNEQFF.

The chain's CDR3 is CASSPGGTDTQYF. CDR3 bases: TGTGCCAGCAGCCCGGGGGGCACAGATACGCAGTATTTT. The chain is built from TRBV28 and TRBJ2-3; TRBD2 is a possible D gene (6 bases). The germline CDR1 and CDR2 sequences are MDHEN and SYDVKM. This CDR3 contains 13 residues. V lost 6 bases to trimming and J lost 1 base, with 8 bases between them.

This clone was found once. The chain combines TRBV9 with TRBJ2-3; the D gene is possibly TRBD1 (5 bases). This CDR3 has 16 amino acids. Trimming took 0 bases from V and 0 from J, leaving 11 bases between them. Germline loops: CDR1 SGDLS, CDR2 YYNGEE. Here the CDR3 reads CASSVDGAASTDTQYF. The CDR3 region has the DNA TGTGCCAGCAGCGTAGATGGGGCGGCTAGCACAGATACGCAGTATTTT.

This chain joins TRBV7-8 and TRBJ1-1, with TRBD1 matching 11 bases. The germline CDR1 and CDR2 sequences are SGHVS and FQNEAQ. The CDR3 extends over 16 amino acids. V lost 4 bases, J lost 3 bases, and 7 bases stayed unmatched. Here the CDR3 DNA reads TGTGCCAGCAGCTCAGGACAGGGGGCTTGGGACACTGAAGCTTTCTTT. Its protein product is CASSSGQGAWDTEAFF.

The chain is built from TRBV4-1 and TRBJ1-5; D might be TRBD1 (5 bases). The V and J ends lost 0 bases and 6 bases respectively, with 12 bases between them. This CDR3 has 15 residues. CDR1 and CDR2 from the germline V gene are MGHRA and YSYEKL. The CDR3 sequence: CASSQEVYQGQPQHF. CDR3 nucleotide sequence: TGCGCCAGCAGCCAAGAAGTTTATCAGGGTCAGCCCCAGCATTTT.

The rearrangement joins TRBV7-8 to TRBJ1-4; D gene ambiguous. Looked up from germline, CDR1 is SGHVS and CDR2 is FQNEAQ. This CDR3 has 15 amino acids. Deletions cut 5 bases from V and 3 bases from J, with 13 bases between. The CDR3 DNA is TGTGCCAGCAGCGTAAGAGGGAGGGCTAATGAAAAACTGTTTTTT. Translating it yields CASSVRGRANEKLFF. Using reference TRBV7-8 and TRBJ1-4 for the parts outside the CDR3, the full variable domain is GAGVSQSPRYKVAKRGQDVALRCDPISGHVSLFWYQQALGQGPEFLTYFQNEAQLDKSGLPSDRFFAERPEGSVSTLKIQRTQQEDSAVYLCASSVRGRANEKLFFGSGTQLSVL.

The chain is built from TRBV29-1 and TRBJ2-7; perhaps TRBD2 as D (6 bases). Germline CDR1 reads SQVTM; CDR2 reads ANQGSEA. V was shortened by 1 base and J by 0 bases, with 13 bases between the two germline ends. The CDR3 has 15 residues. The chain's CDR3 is CSVEVGRLGSYEQYF. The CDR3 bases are TGCAGCGTTGAAGTTGGGAGGCTGGGCTCCTACGAGCAGTACTTC.

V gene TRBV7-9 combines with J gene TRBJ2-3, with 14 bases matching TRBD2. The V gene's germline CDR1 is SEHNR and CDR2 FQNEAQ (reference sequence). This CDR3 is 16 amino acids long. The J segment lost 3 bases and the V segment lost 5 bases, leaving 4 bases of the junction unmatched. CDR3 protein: CASSQRTSGGTDTQYF. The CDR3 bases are TGTGCCAGCAGCCAACGGACTAGCGGGGGGACAGATACGCAGTATTTT.

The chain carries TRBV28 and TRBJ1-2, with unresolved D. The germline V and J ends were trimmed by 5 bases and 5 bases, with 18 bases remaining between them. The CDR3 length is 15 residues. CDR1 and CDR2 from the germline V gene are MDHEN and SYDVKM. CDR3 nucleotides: TGTGCCAGCAGTCCTTACAGCTACGGCGCTTATGGCTACACCTTC. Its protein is CASSPYSYGAYGYTF.

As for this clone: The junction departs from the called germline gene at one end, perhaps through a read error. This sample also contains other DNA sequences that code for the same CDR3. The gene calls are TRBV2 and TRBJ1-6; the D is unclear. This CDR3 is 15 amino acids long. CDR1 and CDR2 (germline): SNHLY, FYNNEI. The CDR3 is CASSEKLRSNSPLHF. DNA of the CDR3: TGCGCCAGCAGTGAAAAGCTGCGGTCTAATTCACCCCTCCACTTT.